The 18 T cell receptor beta chains presented below share a single source sample, sequenced in a study of naive and memory T cell subsets. Both TRBC1 and TRBC2 were covered by a beta constant-region primer of two equimolar oligonucleotides. Ligated cDNA was amplified by four rounds of PCR with nested alpha and beta constant-region primers and SP2. TCRdb recomputed calls from the UMI-ligation and nested PCR reads with MiXCR, one row per CDR3 protein. This sample carries tens of thousands of distinct CDR3 sequences, around 9% of them seen once, and the ten largest clones take roughly 20%. Source material: central memory CD8+ T cells from blood. The receptors shown here come from a human donor in good health.

The rearrangement links TRBV20-1 to TRBJ1-2; TRBD1 matches 9 bases. The CDR3 sequence is 18 residues long. Germline-derived CDR1 and CDR2 are DFQATT and SNEGSKA (reference sequence). With V trimmed by 6 bases and J by 2 bases, 19 bases remained unmatched. For the CDR3, the DNA is TGCAGTGCCGCATCCAGGACAGGGGTTAGATTGAGCAACTATGGCTACACCTTC. This translates into CSAASRTGVRLSNYGYTF.

This clonotype was observed a handful of times. The J gene is TRBJ2-1, the V gene TRBV9; D is undetermined. Germline values: CDR1 SGDLS, CDR2 YYNGEE. The CDR3 consists of 12 residues. V was pared by 4 bases and J by 4 bases, with 6 bases between. The CDR3: CASSFDYNEQFF. The CDR3 region has the DNA TGTGCCAGCAGCTTTGATTACAATGAGCAGTTCTTC.

The chain uses TRBV5-1 and TRBJ2-5; 9 bases map to TRBD1. The junction had 2 bases not matched to a gene; V was cut back by 7 bases and J by 1 base. Germline V gene lookup returns CDR1 SGHRS and CDR2 YFSETQ. This CDR3 has 13 amino acids. In DNA, the CDR3 is TGCGCCAGCGGGGACAGGGTCCAAGAGACCCAGTACTTC. Its translation: CASGDRVQETQYF.

This clonotype was seen more than once but under ten times. The chain uses TRBV5-1 and TRBJ1-2; D is undetermined. The CDR3 covers 14 residues. V was clipped by 0 bases and J by 6 bases, with 12 bases between them. Germline V gene sequence: CDR1 SGHRS, CDR2 YFSETQ. DNA of the CDR3: TGCGCCAGCAGCTTGGACAGTATCATAGATGGCTACACCTTC. Translation gives CASSLDSIIDGYTF.

In its sample, this clonotype was seen many times. J is TRBJ1-1 and V is TRBV5-4; TRBD1 might be the D (5 bases). The germline gives CDR1 SGHNT, CDR2 YYREEE (reference sequence). The CDR3 is 15 amino acids. The V end was cut by 0 bases, the J end by 3 bases, with 12 bases between. The CDR3 region has the DNA TGTGCCAGCAGCTTGGTAGGGGTTCCGGACACTGAAGCTTTCTTT. It translates to CASSLVGVPDTEAFF.

The chain uses TRBV20-1 and TRBJ2-7; D possibly corresponds to TRBD2 (5 bases). Germline-derived CDR1 and CDR2 are DFQATT and SNEGSKA (reference sequence). The CDR3 contains 13 residues. DNA of the CDR3: TGCAGGATGTCCGAGGGTGAGTCCTACGAGCAGTACTTC. Protein product: CRMSEGESYEQYF.

This clonotype was observed a few times. V gene TRBV15 combines with J gene TRBJ2-6; D gene uncertain. Per the germline V gene, CDR1 is LNHNV and CDR2 is YYDKDF (reference sequence). Deletions cut 5 bases from V and 1 base from J, with 9 bases between. The CDR3 loop spans 15 amino acids. The CDR3 region is CATSFQRSGANVLTF. The DNA for the CDR3 is TGTGCCACCAGCTTCCAGAGGTCTGGGGCCAACGTCCTGACTTTC.

The chain uses TRBV28 and TRBJ2-7; D perhaps matches TRBD1 (6 bases). The V end was cut by 2 bases, the J end by 9 bases, with 17 bases between. The CDR3 length is 14 residues. Germline V gene lookup returns CDR1 MDHEN and CDR2 SYDVKM. This CDR3 is CASSLPGQTPGQYF. CDR3 DNA: TGTGCCAGCAGTTTACCAGGACAGACTCCAGGGCAGTACTTC.

This chain connects TRBV4-3 to TRBJ2-1; 13 bases line up with TRBD2. There are 15 residues in the CDR3. The junction had 6 bases not matched to a gene; V was cut back by 4 bases and J by 9 bases. Germline loops: CDR1 LGHNA, CDR2 YSLEER. CDR3 nucleotide sequence: TGCGCCAGCAGCCCGGGACTAGCGGGACCGGCTGAGCAGTTCTTC. Its translation: CASSPGLAGPAEQFF.

The chain employs TRBV28 and TRBJ1-2; D is unresolved. CDR1 and CDR2 (germline): MDHEN, SYDVKM. This CDR3 is 15 amino acids long. Trimming stripped 2 bases from V and 6 bases from J, with 16 bases between. The CDR3 DNA follows: TGTGCCAGCAGTTTAGAGTTGGGCAGGATAGATGGCTACACCTTC. It translates to CASSLELGRIDGYTF.

A remark on this clonotype: Its ends do not fully match the called genes, so a read error is possible. This rearrangement joins TRBV7-8 to TRBJ2-1, with 8 bases fitting TRBD1. The V gene's germline CDR1 is SGHVS and CDR2 FQNEAQ. This CDR3 has 16 amino acids. CDR3 DNA sequence: TGTGCCAGCAGCTCTTCCTGGACAGGGCTCTACAGTGAGCAGTTCTTC. This translates into CASSSSWTGLYSEQFF.

This sequence joins TRBV28 and TRBJ2-5; D is uncertain. The CDR3 is made up of 16 amino acids. Germline CDR1 and CDR2: MDHEN and SYDVKM. Trimming stripped 4 bases from V and 0 bases from J, with 15 bases between. The CDR3 DNA is TGTGCCAGCAGTTCCCACCGTATAGAATACCAAGAGACCCAGTACTTC. This gives the protein CASSSHRIEYQETQYF.

The chain links TRBV7-6 to TRBJ2-7, with D unclear. With 4 bases removed from V and 2 bases from J, the gap between germline ends came to 15 bases. The germline V gene encodes CDR1 SGHVS and CDR2 FNYEAQ. CDR3 length equals 15 residues. The CDR3 DNA reads as TGTGCCAGCAGCTCCAATGGATTCACCCCCTACGAGCAGTACTTC. Amino acid sequence: CASSSNGFTPYEQYF.

The genes are TRBV28 and TRBJ1-1, with D perhaps matching TRBD1 (5 bases). The CDR3 is 14 amino acids. Trimming took off 7 bases at V and 6 bases at J, with 18 bases between the two ends. Germline loops: CDR1 MDHEN, CDR2 SYDVKM. This CDR3 is CASTAGRLRAEAFF. CDR3 DNA: TGTGCCAGCACCGCGGGACGGCTAAGGGCTGAAGCTTTCTTT.

The rearrangement joins TRBV25-1 to TRBJ1-1; 7 nucleotides match TRBD1. CDR3 size: 14 residues. Unmatched junction bases numbered 2, after V lost 3 bases and J lost 1 base. CDR1 MGHDK and CDR2 SYGVNS come from the germline V gene. The CDR3 region is CASSDRTGNTEAFF. Written as DNA, the CDR3 is TGTGCCAGCAGTGACAGGACAGGGAACACTGAAGCTTTCTTT.

The CDR3 is CASSPLTSGPDNEQFF. CDR3 nucleotide sequence: TGTGCCAGCAGTCCCCTGACTAGCGGGCCGGACAATGAGCAGTTCTTC. The chain is built from TRBV6-2 or TRBV6-3 and TRBJ2-1, with 10 bases identical to TRBD2. The V gene end was trimmed by 5 bases and the J gene end by 5 bases; junction bases not matched to a gene: 9. Germline V gene data show CDR1 as MNHEY and CDR2 as SVGEGT. CDR3 length equals 16 residues.

This clonotype came up many times. The rearrangement joins TRBV29-1 to TRBJ2-1; 8 nucleotides agree with TRBD2. Germline V gene sequence: CDR1 SQVTM, CDR2 ANQGSEA. CDR3 length: 13 residues. V was pared by 8 bases and J by 7 bases, with 10 bases of the junction left unmatched. DNA for the CDR3: TGCAGCTCCCGGGGGGGTGGGAGGAATGAGCAGTTCTTC. Its translation: CSSRGGGRNEQFF.

This clonotype was recorded a few times. The chain carries TRBV7-8 and TRBJ2-1; TRBD2 matches 11 bases. The V segment lost 5 bases and the J segment 4 bases; nucleotides outside the gene matches: 13. Germline CDR1 is SGHVS and CDR2 is FQNEAQ. The CDR3 consists of 18 residues. The CDR3 protein is CASSHLSIAGGPYNEQFF. CDR3 DNA: TGTGCCAGCAGCCATCTTTCGATAGCGGGAGGGCCATACAATGAGCAGTTCTTC.